This entry lists 14 T cell receptor beta chains sequenced from one sample in a study of blood T cells in healthy people across ages. It was with a sample-barcoded 5' primer and a J-beta primer mix that a second PCR of roughly 6 to 12 cycles was run. Via MiXCR, TCRdb re-called the 5' RACE reads, giving one row per CDR3 protein. The sample yields about 1.1 million distinct CDR3 sequences, approximately 38% seen once. The sequenced sample was blood. Receptor source: a man between 18 and 29 years old in good health.

The chain employs TRBV28 and TRBJ2-5; 11 positions match TRBD2. The V gene's germline CDR1 is MDHEN and CDR2 SYDVKM. The CDR3 extends over 15 amino acids. The junction had 4 bases not matched to a gene; V was cut back by 3 bases and J by 4 bases. This chain's CDR3 is CASSFTSGGLETQYF. In DNA, the CDR3 is TGTGCCAGCAGTTTCACTAGCGGGGGCCTAGAGACCCAGTACTTC.

This clonotype has a handful of counts. The rearrangement uses TRBV27 and TRBJ1-2; D gene ambiguous. The CDR3 runs to 14 residues. Looked up from germline, CDR1 is MNHEY and CDR2 is SMNVEV (reference sequence). Trimming removed 4 bases from V and 3 bases from J, with 12 bases in between. The CDR3 protein is CASSSLGRDYGYTF. The CDR3 nucleotides are TGTGCCAGCAGTTCACTAGGACGGGACTATGGCTACACCTTC.

The gene calls are TRBV27 and TRBJ1-5; D ambiguous. Germline CDR1 reads MNHEY; CDR2 reads SMNVEV (reference sequence). The CDR3 covers 14 residues. V lost 8 bases to trimming and J lost 2 bases, with 13 bases between them. CDR3 sequence (DNA): TGTGCCAGCGGTTCGCCGCACGGCAATCAGCCCCAGCATTTT. This translates into CASGSPHGNQPQHF.

Note on this clonotype: One end of the junction does not line up with germline, which may come from a read error. The J gene is TRBJ2-7, the V gene TRBV4-1, with D perhaps matching TRBD1 (8 bases). The J call may be faulty, since TRBJ2-5 better matches the DNA end. Germline CDR1 is MGHRA and CDR2 is YSYEKL. The CDR3 has 17 amino acids. CDR3 in amino acids: CAGSQAYTGGVSETQYF. The CDR3 DNA reads TGCGCCGGCAGCCAAGCTTACACAGGGGGGGTCTCGGAGACCCAGTACTTC.

In its sample, this clonotype was seen a few times. The rearrangement uses TRBV20-1 and TRBJ1-2, with D possibly TRBD1 on 6 matching bases. The germline gives CDR1 DFQATT, CDR2 SNEGSKA (reference sequence). Trimming left V 2 bases short and J 5 bases short, with 12 bases between. This CDR3 comprises 13 residues. CDR3 DNA: TGCAGTGCTAGACCGGGGGGCGCTTATGGCTACACCTTC. Amino acids: CSARPGGAYGYTF.

The rearrangement joins TRBV2 to TRBJ2-1; D remains unclear. This CDR3 has 14 residues. V lost 3 bases and J lost 8, with 14 bases in between. Looked up from germline, CDR1 is SNHLY and CDR2 is FYNNEI. The CDR3 spells CASSDVRAHDEQFF. The CDR3 DNA reads as TGTGCCAGCAGTGATGTTAGGGCCCACGATGAGCAGTTCTTC.

The V call is TRBV12-3 or TRBV12-4, the J call TRBJ1-2, with TRBD1 matching 7 bases. The ends lost 6 bases at V and 4 bases at J; junction bases unmatched: 8. The CDR3 is made up of 14 amino acids. The CDR3 region is CASSKTGAGYGYTF. The CDR3 DNA is TGTGCCAGCAGCAAAACAGGGGCCGGCTATGGCTACACCTTC.

The V and J genes are TRBV20-1 and TRBJ1-3; D may be TRBD1 (6 bases). V was cut by 1 base and J by 0 bases, with 7 bases left in between. Looked up from germline, CDR1 is DFQATT and CDR2 is SNEGSKA (reference sequence). This CDR3 is 14 amino acids long. The CDR3 bases are TGCAGTGCTAGAGTGACAGGCTCTGGAAACACCATATATTTT. This gives the protein CSARVTGSGNTIYF.

The chain uses TRBV5-1 and TRBJ2-1, with D perhaps being TRBD1 or TRBD2 (5 bases each). The CDR3 contains 13 residues. The germline CDR1 and CDR2 sequences are SGHRS and YFSETQ. The germline V and J ends were trimmed by 0 bases and 12 bases, with 13 bases remaining between them. The DNA of the CDR3 is TGCGCCAGCAGCTTGGGGCGCTTGGGGACGCAGTTCTTC. It codes for CASSLGRLGTQFF.

This sequence joins TRBV14 and TRBJ1-1; D is undetermined. Germline CDR1 SGHDN, CDR2 FVKESK. V shed 3 bases and J shed 6 bases, with 11 bases lying between them. This CDR3 has 13 residues. CDR3 sequence (DNA): TGTGCCAGCAGCCACTCGGGAGATGCTGAAGCTTTCTTT. The encoded protein is CASSHSGDAEAFF.

This clonotype was counted ten times or more. The V gene is TRBV24-1, the J gene TRBJ2-1; D may be TRBD1 (6 bases). Germline V CDR1 and CDR2: KGHDR, SFDVKD. V lost 8 bases and J 4 bases, leaving 11 bases between the germline ends. The CDR3 length is 13 residues. The CDR3 spells CATMGTTYNEQFF. The CDR3 DNA sequence: TGTGCCACCATGGGGACAACTTACAATGAGCAGTTCTTC.

The rearrangement links TRBV6-5 to TRBJ2-3, with D unclear. The CDR3 runs 17 residues. V lost 5 bases, J lost 5 bases, and 23 bases lay in between. Per the germline V gene, CDR1 is MNHEY and CDR2 is SVGAGI. The CDR3 here is CASSNQGRTPRGDTQYF. CDR3 DNA sequence: TGTGCCAGCAGTAACCAAGGCCGGACGCCCCGAGGAGATACGCAGTATTTT.

The chain employs TRBV29-1 and TRBJ1-1, with D unclear. Germline V lookup: CDR1 SQVTM, CDR2 ANQGSEA. Between the trimmed V and J ends, which lost 2 bases and 2 bases, there was a span of 6 bases. CDR3 length: 12 residues. The CDR3 reads CSVESQNTEAFF. As DNA, the CDR3 is TGCAGCGTTGAATCCCAAAACACTGAAGCTTTCTTT.

The chain links TRBV14 to TRBJ1-4; D not certain. With 3 bases removed from V and 2 bases from J, the gap between germline ends came to 10 bases. This CDR3 spans 15 amino acids. The germline CDR1 and CDR2 sequences are SGHDN and FVKESK. The CDR3 sequence is CASSHRAGTNEKLFF. CDR3 bases: TGTGCCAGCAGCCATAGGGCAGGCACTAATGAAAAACTGTTTTTT.